This TCR beta chain was retrieved from a study of control samples from healthy donors and cancer patients (dated by TCRdb to 2020 to 2022). This clone has a single count. The antigen it recognizes is unknown. No much larger clone is present one base from it, and per-base qualities are unavailable. CDR3 length: 13 amino acids, cysteine to phenylalanine. Only CDR3 DNA remains: 39 bases, in frame from the first base. Trimming accounts for 5 bases at V and 3 bases at J, while the number of junction bases matched to no gene is 4. CDR1 and CDR2 are read off the germline V gene (reference sequence) as PRHDT and FYEKMQ. The library came from the immunoSEQ multiplex PCR assay. TCRdb stores this immuneACCESS table with in-frame sequences only. Part of the clones is absent; in the studies checked, under half of the shortfall reflects unresolved V genes, and no reason is known for the rest. This sample lists 80,000 to 85,000 clones; approximately 91% were detected once. Around 5.4% of the sample is in the top ten clones.

The chain joins TRBV13 to TRBJ2-7, with 7 bases matching TRBD1. The receptor was derived from a woman aged 50 to 60 in good health. The sample comprised blood. The sequenced DNA is TGTGCCAGCAGCAGGAGACAGGGCTACGAGCAGTACTTC. It is translated as CASSRRQGYEQYF.